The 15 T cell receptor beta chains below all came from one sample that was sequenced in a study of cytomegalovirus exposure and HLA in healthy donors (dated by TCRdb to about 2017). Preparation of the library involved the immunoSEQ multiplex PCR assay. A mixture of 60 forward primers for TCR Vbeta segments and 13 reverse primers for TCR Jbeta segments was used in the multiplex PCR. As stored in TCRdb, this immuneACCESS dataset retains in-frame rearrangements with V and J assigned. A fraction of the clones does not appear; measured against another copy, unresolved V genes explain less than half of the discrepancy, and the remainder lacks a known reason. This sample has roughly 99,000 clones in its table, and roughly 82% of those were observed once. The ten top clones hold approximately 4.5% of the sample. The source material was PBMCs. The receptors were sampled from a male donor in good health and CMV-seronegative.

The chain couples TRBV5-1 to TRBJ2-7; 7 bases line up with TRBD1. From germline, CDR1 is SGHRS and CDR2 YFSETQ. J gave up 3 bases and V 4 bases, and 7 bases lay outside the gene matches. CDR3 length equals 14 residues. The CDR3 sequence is CASSETGPFYEQYF. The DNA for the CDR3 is TGCGCCAGCAGCGAGACAGGGCCCTTCTACGAGCAGTACTTC.

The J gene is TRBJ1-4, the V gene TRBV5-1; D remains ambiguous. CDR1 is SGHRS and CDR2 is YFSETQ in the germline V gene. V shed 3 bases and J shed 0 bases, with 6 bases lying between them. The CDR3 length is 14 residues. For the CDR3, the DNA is TGCGCCAGCAGCTCGACAACAACTAATGAAAAACTGTTTTTT. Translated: CASSSTTTNEKLFF.

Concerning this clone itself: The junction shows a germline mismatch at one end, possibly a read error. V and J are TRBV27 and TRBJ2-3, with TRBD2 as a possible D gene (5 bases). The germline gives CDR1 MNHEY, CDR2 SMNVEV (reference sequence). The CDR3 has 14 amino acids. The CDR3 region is CASSSRGSTDTQYF. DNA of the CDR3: TGTGCCAGCAGTTCCCGGGGTAGCACTGATACGCAGTATTTT.

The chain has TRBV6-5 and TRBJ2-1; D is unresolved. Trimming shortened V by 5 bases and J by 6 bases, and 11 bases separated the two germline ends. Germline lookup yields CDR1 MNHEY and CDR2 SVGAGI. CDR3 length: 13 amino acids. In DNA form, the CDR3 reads TGTGCCAGCAGTGAAGGTCCAGGCAATGAGCAGTTCTTC. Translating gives CASSEGPGNEQFF.

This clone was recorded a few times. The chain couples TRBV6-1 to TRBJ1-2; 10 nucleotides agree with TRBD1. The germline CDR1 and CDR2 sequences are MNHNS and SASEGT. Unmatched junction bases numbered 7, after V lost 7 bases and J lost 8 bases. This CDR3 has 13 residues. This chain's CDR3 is CASNRQGAGGYTF. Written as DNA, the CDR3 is TGTGCCAGCAACCGACAGGGGGCCGGGGGCTACACCTTC.

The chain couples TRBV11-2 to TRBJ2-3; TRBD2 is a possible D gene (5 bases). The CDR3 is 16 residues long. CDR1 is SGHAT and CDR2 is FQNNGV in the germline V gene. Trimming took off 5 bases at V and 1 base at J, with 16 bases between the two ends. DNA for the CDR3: TGTGCCAGCAGCAAAAGCGGTACGAGGGGCACAGATACGCAGTATTTT. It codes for CASSKSGTRGTDTQYF.

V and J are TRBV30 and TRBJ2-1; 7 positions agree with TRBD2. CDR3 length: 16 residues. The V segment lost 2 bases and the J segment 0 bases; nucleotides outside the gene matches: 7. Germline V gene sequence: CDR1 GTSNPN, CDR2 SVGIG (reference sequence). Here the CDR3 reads CAWSKGRTSSYNEQFF. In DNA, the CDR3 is TGTGCCTGGAGTAAAGGACGGACTAGCTCCTACAATGAGCAGTTCTTC.

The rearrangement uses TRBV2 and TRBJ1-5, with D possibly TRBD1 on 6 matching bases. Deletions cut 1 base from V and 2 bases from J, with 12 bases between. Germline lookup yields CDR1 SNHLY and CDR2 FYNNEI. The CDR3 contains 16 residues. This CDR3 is CASSEDMAGGNQPQHF. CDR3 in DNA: TGTGCCAGCAGTGAAGATATGGCAGGGGGCAATCAGCCCCAGCATTTT.

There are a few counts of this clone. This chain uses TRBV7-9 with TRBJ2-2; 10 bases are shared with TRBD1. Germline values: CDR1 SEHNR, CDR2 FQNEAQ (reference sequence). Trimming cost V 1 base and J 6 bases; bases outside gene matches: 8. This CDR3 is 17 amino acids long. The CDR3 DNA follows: TGTGCCAGCAGCTTAGTGTGGGACAGGGGTAATGCCGGGGAGCTGTTTTTT. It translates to CASSLVWDRGNAGELFF.

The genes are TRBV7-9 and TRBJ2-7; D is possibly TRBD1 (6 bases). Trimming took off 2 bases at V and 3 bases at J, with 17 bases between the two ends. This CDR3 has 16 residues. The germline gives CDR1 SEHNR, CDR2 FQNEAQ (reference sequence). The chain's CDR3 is CASSLSSAGAFYEQYF. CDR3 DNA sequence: TGTGCCAGCAGCTTATCGTCGGCAGGGGCCTTCTACGAGCAGTACTTC.

CDR3 DNA sequence: TGTGCCAGCAGTGAACGGAGGACTAGCGGGAGTGGTATTCAGTACTTC. Its translation: CASSERRTSGSGIQYF. The V gene is TRBV6-1, the J gene TRBJ2-4, with 13 bases lining up with TRBD2. Trimming cost V 2 bases and J 10 bases; bases outside gene matches: 8. This CDR3 region has 16 residues. Per germline, CDR1 MNHNS and CDR2 SASEGT.

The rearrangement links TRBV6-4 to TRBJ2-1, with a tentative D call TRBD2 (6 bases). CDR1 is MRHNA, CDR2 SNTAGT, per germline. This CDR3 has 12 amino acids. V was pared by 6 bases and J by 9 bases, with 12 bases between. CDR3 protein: CASSDNSGEQFF. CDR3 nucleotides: TGTGCCAGCAGCGATAATAGCGGTGAGCAGTTCTTC.

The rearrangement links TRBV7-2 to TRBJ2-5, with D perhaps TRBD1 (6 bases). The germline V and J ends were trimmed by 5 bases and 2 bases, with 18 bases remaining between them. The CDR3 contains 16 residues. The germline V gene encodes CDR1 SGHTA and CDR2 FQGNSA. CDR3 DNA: TGTGCCAGCAGCCAGTATAGGACAGCCGCACAAGAGACCCAGTACTTC. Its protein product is CASSQYRTAAQETQYF. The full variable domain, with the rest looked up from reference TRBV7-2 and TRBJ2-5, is GAGVSQSPSNKVTEKGKDVELRCDPISGHTALYWYRQSLGQGLEFLIYFQGNSAPDKSGLPSDRFSAERTGGSVSTLTIQRTQQEDSAVYLCASSQYRTAAQETQYFGPGTRLLVL.

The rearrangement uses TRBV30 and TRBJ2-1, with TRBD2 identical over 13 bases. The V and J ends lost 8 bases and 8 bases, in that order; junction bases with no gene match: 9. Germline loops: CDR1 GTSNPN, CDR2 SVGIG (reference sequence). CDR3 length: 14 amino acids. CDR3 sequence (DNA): TGTGCCCGCTCCGGGACTAGCGGGACCTATGAGCAGTTCTTC. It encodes CARSGTSGTYEQFF.

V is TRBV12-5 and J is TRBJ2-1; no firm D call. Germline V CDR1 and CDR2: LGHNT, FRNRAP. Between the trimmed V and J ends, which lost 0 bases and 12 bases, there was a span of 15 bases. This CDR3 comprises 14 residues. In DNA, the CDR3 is TGTGCTAGTGGTTTGGTAGCGCGAGACCATGGGCAGTTCTTC. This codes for CASGLVARDHGQFF.